A selection of T cell receptor beta chains follows, all from one sample in a study of blood T cell dynamics during melanoma immunotherapy. The protocol was immunoSEQ multiplex PCR, while the TCRdb copy is restricted to in-frame clones and leaves out a portion. The table has over a thousand clones, roughly 90% seen once. The specimen comprised effector memory CD8+ T cells from blood, sampled from a patient treated with checkpoint blockade. These receptors were obtained from a human donor with melanoma. Each CDR3 is given with its conserved first and last residue. Fields, in order: J gene, V gene, clone size, D gene, CDR3 protein, CDR3 DNA. D genes are given only for firm matches. Rows may omit the clone size; those that give it use once, few, many or a size class.

j_gene: TRBJ1-2
v_gene: TRBV27
abundance: -
d_gene: -
CDR3aa: CASSPSGGAQGYGYTF
CDR3nt: TGTGCCAGCAGTCCCTCGGGGGGGGCGCAGGGCTATGGCTACACCTTC

j_gene: TRBJ1-5
v_gene: TRBV5-1
abundance: -
d_gene: TRBD1
CDR3aa: CASSPSLTGGLSNQPQHF
CDR3nt: TGCGCCAGCAGCCCCTCATTAACAGGGGGCCTGAGCAATCAGCCCCAGCATTTT

j_gene: TRBJ1-5
v_gene: TRBV27
abundance: once
d_gene: -
CDR3aa: CASSIAKNQPQHF
CDR3nt: TGTGCCAGCAGCATCGCAAAGAATCAGCCCCAGCATTTT

j_gene: TRBJ2-7
v_gene: TRBV7-9
abundance: few
d_gene: -
CDR3aa: CASRPPPAGFEQYF
CDR3nt: TGTGCCAGCAGACCTCCCCCGGCGGGGTTCGAGCAGTACTTC

j_gene: TRBJ2-7
v_gene: TRBV11-3
abundance: once
d_gene: TRBD2
CDR3aa: CACPISVGGGSHHEQYF
CDR3nt: TGTGCCTGTCCGATCAGCGTGGGGGGAGGGTCCCACCACGAGCAGTACTTC

j_gene: TRBJ2-1
v_gene: TRBV7-9
abundance: -
d_gene: TRBD2
CDR3aa: CASSSERESYNEQFF
CDR3nt: TGTGCCAGCAGCTCTGAGCGGGAATCGTACAATGAGCAGTTCTTC

j_gene: TRBJ2-1
v_gene: TRBV15
abundance: -
d_gene: -
CDR3aa: CATSRDPGENEQFF
CDR3nt: TGTGCCACCAGCAGAGATCCAGGGGAGAATGAGCAGTTCTTC

j_gene: TRBJ1-4
v_gene: TRBV28
abundance: -
d_gene: -
CDR3aa: CASSFHATNEKLFF
CDR3nt: TGTGCCAGCAGTTTTCATGCAACTAATGAAAAACTGTTTTTT

j_gene: TRBJ2-7
v_gene: TRBV7-7
abundance: once
d_gene: -
CDR3aa: CASSPGLDYEQYF
CDR3nt: TGTGCCAGCAGCCCGGGACTCGACTACGAGCAGTACTTC

j_gene: TRBJ1-1
v_gene: TRBV9
abundance: -
d_gene: -
CDR3aa: CASSPLPPTEAFF
CDR3nt: TGTGCCAGCAGCCCCCTCCCCCCCACTGAAGCTTTCTTT

j_gene: TRBJ2-7
v_gene: TRBV29-1
abundance: -
d_gene: -
CDR3aa: CSVLKGGYEQYF
CDR3nt: TGCAGCGTGCTTAAAGGGGGTTACGAGCAGTACTTC

j_gene: TRBJ1-1
v_gene: TRBV7-9
abundance: -
d_gene: TRBD1
CDR3aa: CASSSLGQGVNTEAFF
CDR3nt: TGTGCCAGCAGCTCGCTTGGACAGGGTGTGAACACTGAAGCTTTCTTT

j_gene: TRBJ2-7
v_gene: TRBV5-6
abundance: -
d_gene: -
CDR3aa: CASSLAPSGYEQYF
CDR3nt: TGTGCCAGCAGCTTGGCTCCCTCAGGCTACGAGCAGTACTTC

j_gene: TRBJ2-7
v_gene: TRBV14
abundance: -
d_gene: -
CDR3aa: CASSDFGVSPVYEQYF
CDR3nt: TGTGCCAGCAGCGATTTTGGTGTCAGCCCCGTCTACGAGCAGTACTTC

j_gene: TRBJ2-7
v_gene: TRBV19
abundance: few
d_gene: -
CDR3aa: CASSTGLAYEQYF
CDR3nt: TGTGCCAGTAGTACCGGACTGGCCTACGAGCAGTACTTC

j_gene: TRBJ2-1
v_gene: TRBV7-9
abundance: -
d_gene: TRBD1
CDR3aa: CASSPGTGKSAHEQFF
CDR3nt: TGTGCCAGCAGCCCAGGGACAGGAAAAAGCGCCCATGAGCAGTTCTTC

j_gene: TRBJ1-2
v_gene: TRBV29-1
abundance: -
d_gene: -
CDR3aa: CSAHSSYGYTF
CDR3nt: TGCAGCGCACACAGCTCCTATGGCTACACCTTC

j_gene: TRBJ1-2
v_gene: TRBV19
abundance: -
d_gene: -
CDR3aa: CASSIGGEGSGYTF
CDR3nt: TGTGCCAGTAGTATTGGTGGAGAGGGAAGTGGCTACACCTTC

j_gene: TRBJ2-3
v_gene: TRBV27
abundance: -
d_gene: -
CDR3aa: CASRYAPTDTQYF
CDR3nt: TGTGCCAGCAGATATGCCCCCACAGATACGCAGTATTTT

j_gene: TRBJ2-2
v_gene: TRBV2
abundance: -
d_gene: -
CDR3aa: CASSEARDSTGELFF
CDR3nt: TGTGCCAGCAGTGAAGCCCGAGACAGCACCGGGGAGCTGTTTTTT

j_gene: TRBJ2-7
v_gene: TRBV29-1
abundance: -
d_gene: -
CDR3aa: CSVEGQGGEYEQYF
CDR3nt: TGCAGCGTTGAGGGGCAGGGCGGGGAATACGAGCAGTACTTC

j_gene: TRBJ1-4
v_gene: TRBV4-1
abundance: -
d_gene: -
CDR3aa: CASSPPPGDEKLFF
CDR3nt: TGCGCCAGCAGCCCTCCCCCCGGGGACGAAAAACTGTTTTTT

j_gene: TRBJ2-7
v_gene: TRBV14
abundance: -
d_gene: -
CDR3aa: CASSGRGYVYEQYF
CDR3nt: TGTGCCAGCAGCGGAAGAGGTTACGTCTACGAGCAGTACTTC